A single sample is the source of the 20 T cell receptor beta chains below, sequenced in a study of blood T cell repertoires in COVID-19. The assay was immunoSEQ multiplex PCR, and TCRdb's table has in-frame clones only and misses some. This table holds some 150,000 clones, 81% found once. Sequences were obtained from peripheral blood. These TCRs come from a human donor with acute or convalescent COVID-19. The donor label of this sample is uncertain.

V is TRBV27 and J is TRBJ1-1; 7 nucleotides match TRBD1. Germline CDR1 reads MNHEY; CDR2 reads SMNVEV (reference sequence). This CDR3 is built from 14 residues. With V trimmed by 4 bases and J by 5 bases, 7 bases remained unmatched. CDR3 residues: CASSYGRGQTEAFF. The CDR3 DNA reads as TGTGCCAGCAGTTACGGGAGGGGGCAAACTGAAGCTTTCTTT.

The rearrangement uses TRBV9 and TRBJ2-5; 7 positions agree with TRBD1. This CDR3 has 13 residues. Germline lookup yields CDR1 SGDLS and CDR2 YYNGEE. The V and J ends lost 3 bases and 4 bases, in that order; junction bases with no gene match: 3. The DNA for the CDR3 is TGTGCCAGCAGCGGAGACAGGGTAGAGACCCAGTACTTC. This translates into CASSGDRVETQYF. Full variable domain (rest looked up from reference TRBV9 and TRBJ2-5): DSGVTQTPKHLITATGQRVTLRCSPRSGDLSVYWYQQSLDQGLQFLIQYYNGEERAKGNILERFSAQQFPDLHSELNLSSLELGDSALYFCASSGDRVETQYFGPGTRLLVL.

The CDR3 loop reads CASSPALRAGNQPQHF. The DNA for the CDR3 is TGTGCCAGCAGCCCAGCTTTGAGGGCTGGCAATCAGCCCCAGCATTTT. The V and J genes are TRBV27 and TRBJ1-5; D uncertain. The CDR3 length is 16 residues. Per the germline V gene, CDR1 is MNHEY and CDR2 is SMNVEV (reference sequence). Trimming shortened V by 6 bases and J by 2 bases, and 17 bases separated the two germline ends.

This clone has just a few counts. The genes are TRBV6-5 and TRBJ1-1; TRBD1 might be the D (5 bases). Trimming cost V 9 bases and J 1 base, with 15 bases left between them. CDR1 and CDR2 (germline): MNHEY, SVGAGI. This CDR3 is built from 14 residues. The CDR3 nucleotides are TGTGCCAGTCACCGGGGGACGGCGAACACTGAAGCTTTCTTT. This gives the protein CASHRGTANTEAFF.

This clone was seen a handful of times. CDR3 amino acids: CASSVGGRVDNSPLHF. As DNA, the CDR3 is TGTGCCAGCAGTGTTGGAGGGAGAGTGGATAATTCACCCCTCCACTTT. V gene TRBV5-4 combines with J gene TRBJ1-6; the D is unclear. This CDR3 is 16 amino acids long. V was trimmed by 5 bases and J by 5 bases, leaving 17 bases between them. The germline gives CDR1 SGHNT, CDR2 YYREEE (reference sequence).

The genes are TRBV27 and TRBJ2-5; no firm D call. From germline, CDR1 is MNHEY and CDR2 SMNVEV (reference sequence). The CDR3 consists of 15 residues. V lost 2 bases to trimming and J lost 0 bases, with 10 bases between them. CDR3 nucleotide sequence: TGTGCCAGCAGTTTAGGCTCCCTCGACCAAGAGACCCAGTACTTC. It translates to CASSLGSLDQETQYF.

This clone appeared once. V gene TRBV15 combines with J gene TRBJ1-2; 8 bases agree with TRBD1. V dropped 6 bases and J dropped 3; count of bases not matched to a gene: 3. The CDR3 sequence is 13 residues long. Germline assignment: CDR1 LNHNV and CDR2 YYDKDF (reference sequence). Written as DNA, the CDR3 is TGTGCCACCAGGGACAGGGCCTACTATGGCTACACCTTC. Its protein is CATRDRAYYGYTF.

The J gene is TRBJ1-2, the V gene TRBV5-1, with D maybe TRBD1 (6 bases). From germline, CDR1 is SGHRS and CDR2 YFSETQ. Trimming removed 0 bases from V and 2 bases from J, with 11 bases in between. This CDR3 region has 15 residues. Here the CDR3 reads CASSLDRETNYGYTF. Here the CDR3 DNA reads TGCGCCAGCAGCTTGGACAGGGAGACAAACTATGGCTACACCTTC.

This rearrangement joins TRBV5-1 to TRBJ1-1, with D hard to call. Germline V CDR1 and CDR2: SGHRS, YFSETQ. The germline V and J ends were trimmed by 4 bases and 0 bases, with 7 bases remaining between them. This CDR3 is 13 amino acids long. CDR3 bases: TGCGCCAGCAGCCAACAGATGAACACTGAAGCTTTCTTT. As protein: CASSQQMNTEAFF.

The chain couples TRBV7-9 to TRBJ2-2, with D perhaps matching TRBD1 (5 bases). The CDR3 is made up of 15 amino acids. Trimming pared 3 bases from V and 5 bases from J, leaving 13 bases between. Per germline, CDR1 SEHNR and CDR2 FQNEAQ (reference sequence). CDR3 nucleotides: TGTGCCAGCAGCTTTGAGTCTCCAGGGACCGGGGAGCTGTTTTTT. Residues: CASSFESPGTGELFF.

The genes are TRBV25-1 and TRBJ1-2, with D tentatively TRBD1 (6 bases). Trimming removed 3 bases from V and 8 bases from J, with 13 bases in between. Germline V CDR1 and CDR2: MGHDK, SYGVNS. This CDR3 contains 13 residues. CDR3 protein: CASSDFGGAGYTF. CDR3 nucleotides: TGTGCCAGCAGTGATTTCGGGGGGGCCGGCTACACCTTC.

The chain employs TRBV5-1 and TRBJ2-1, with TRBD2 identical over 8 bases. After removal of 0 bases from V and 4 bases from J, the junction contained 6 bases not matched to a gene. CDR1 is SGHRS and CDR2 is YFSETQ in the germline V gene. The CDR3 runs to 16 residues. CDR3 in DNA: TGCGCCAGCAGCTTGGTCGGGGGGGAGCTTTACAATGAGCAGTTCTTC. It codes for CASSLVGGELYNEQFF. The full variable domain, with the rest looked up from reference TRBV5-1 and TRBJ2-1, is KAGVTQTPRYLIKTRGQQVTLSCSPISGHRSVSWYQQTPGQGLQFLFEYFSETQRNKGNFPGRFSGRQFSNSRSEMNVSTLELGDSALYLCASSLVGGELYNEQFFGPGTRLTVL.

The count of this clone is one. The V call is TRBV19, the J call TRBJ1-1; 9 bases agree with TRBD1. With 6 bases clipped from V and 3 bases from J, the junction kept 5 bases outside the gene matches. Germline-derived CDR1 and CDR2 are LNHDA and SQIVND (reference sequence). There are 14 residues in the CDR3. The CDR3 sequence is CASRGRTGDTEAFF. For the CDR3, the DNA is TGTGCCAGTAGGGGCCGGACAGGGGACACTGAAGCTTTCTTT.

This clone has a handful of counts. V and J are TRBV3-1 (or the pseudogene TRBV3-2) and TRBJ2-5, with D hard to call. V lost 5 bases, J lost 7 bases, and 8 bases lay in between. CDR1 and CDR2 from the germline V gene are LGHDT and YNNKEL (reference sequence). There are 11 residues in the CDR3. CDR3 DNA sequence: TGTGCCAGCAGCGTTTTATCGACCCAGTACTTC. This encodes CASSVLSTQYF.

The chain joins TRBV30 to TRBJ1-1; D remains unclear. The germline V and J ends were trimmed by 6 bases and 4 bases, with 12 bases remaining between them. The CDR3 is made up of 12 amino acids. In germline, CDR1 is GTSNPN, CDR2 SVGIG (reference sequence). This CDR3 is CACSRGSTEAFF. The CDR3, as DNA: TGTGCCTGCTCCCGCGGGAGCACTGAAGCTTTCTTT.

The chain joins TRBV4-1 to TRBJ2-7; 10 bases agree with TRBD1. The V gene's germline CDR1 is MGHRA and CDR2 YSYEKL. This CDR3 has 14 amino acids. Losses at the gene ends were 4 bases for V and 2 bases for J; bases not matched to a gene: 2. The CDR3 protein is CASSRGTGAYEQYF. The CDR3 nucleotides read TGCGCCAGCAGCCGCGGGACAGGGGCCTACGAGCAGTACTTC.

The J gene is TRBJ1-6, the V gene TRBV6-5; 10 bases are a match to TRBD1. This CDR3 contains 15 residues. The germline V gene encodes CDR1 MNHEY and CDR2 SVGAGI. With V trimmed by 2 bases and J by 10 bases, 5 bases remained unmatched. CDR3 in amino acids: CASSYGDRGKSPLHF. DNA of the CDR3: TGTGCCAGCAGTTACGGGGACAGGGGTAAATCACCCCTCCACTTT.

This chain connects TRBV11-2 to TRBJ1-6; D uncertain. CDR1 SGHAT and CDR2 FQNNGV come from the germline V gene. Trimming removed 1 base from V and 5 bases from J, with 6 bases in between. The CDR3 length is 14 residues. The CDR3 DNA is TGTGCCAGCAGCTTAGTGCGAAATAATTCACCCCTCCACTTT. Translation gives CASSLVRNNSPLHF.

This clone was counted a few times. The chain recombines TRBV4-2 with TRBJ2-4, with a tentative D call TRBD2 (6 bases). This CDR3 comprises 18 residues. CDR1 and CDR2 (germline): LGHNA, YNFKEQ. Trimming took 4 bases from V and 3 from J, leaving 22 bases between them. This CDR3 is CASSPIAHGGSGKNIQYF. In nucleotides, the CDR3 is TGTGCCAGCAGCCCCATTGCGCACGGGGGATCGGGCAAAAACATTCAGTACTTC.

The chain is built from TRBV19 and TRBJ2-4; D perhaps matches TRBD1 (6 bases). The CDR3 runs 16 residues. Trimming cost V 5 bases and J 3 bases, with 17 bases left between them. Germline values: CDR1 LNHDA, CDR2 SQIVND (reference sequence). The CDR3 DNA is TGTGCCAGTAGTTCACGACAGGCTAGTGACAAAAACATTCAGTACTTC. It specifies CASSSRQASDKNIQYF.